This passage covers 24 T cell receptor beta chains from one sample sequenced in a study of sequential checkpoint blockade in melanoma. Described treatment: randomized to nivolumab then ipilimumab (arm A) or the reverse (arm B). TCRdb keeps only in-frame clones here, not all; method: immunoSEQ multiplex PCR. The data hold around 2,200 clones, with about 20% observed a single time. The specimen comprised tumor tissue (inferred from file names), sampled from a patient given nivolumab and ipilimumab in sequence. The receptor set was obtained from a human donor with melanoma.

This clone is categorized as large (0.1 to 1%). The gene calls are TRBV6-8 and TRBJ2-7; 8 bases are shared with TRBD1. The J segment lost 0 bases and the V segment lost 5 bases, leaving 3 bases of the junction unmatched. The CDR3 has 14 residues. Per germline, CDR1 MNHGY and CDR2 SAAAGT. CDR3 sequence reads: CASSDRGSSYEQYF. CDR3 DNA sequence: TGTGCCAGCAGTGACAGGGGAAGCTCCTACGAGCAGTACTTC.

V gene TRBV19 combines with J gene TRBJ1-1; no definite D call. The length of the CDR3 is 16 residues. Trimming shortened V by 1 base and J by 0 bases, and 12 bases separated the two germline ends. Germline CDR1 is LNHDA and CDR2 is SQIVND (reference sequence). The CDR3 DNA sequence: TGTGCCAGTAGTATAGGCGGCGGCCGGATGAACACTGAAGCTTTCTTT. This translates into CASSIGGGRMNTEAFF.

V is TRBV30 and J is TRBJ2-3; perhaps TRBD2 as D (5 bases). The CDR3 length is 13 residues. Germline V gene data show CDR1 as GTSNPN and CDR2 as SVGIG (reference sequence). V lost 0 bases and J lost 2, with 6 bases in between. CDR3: CAWSVLVTDTQYF. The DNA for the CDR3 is TGTGCCTGGAGTGTACTAGTCACAGATACGCAGTATTTT.

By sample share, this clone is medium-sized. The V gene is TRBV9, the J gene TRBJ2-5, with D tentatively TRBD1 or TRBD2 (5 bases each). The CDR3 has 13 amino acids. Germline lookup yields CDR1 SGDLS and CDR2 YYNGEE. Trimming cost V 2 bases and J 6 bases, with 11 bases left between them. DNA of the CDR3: TGTGCCAGCAGCGTGGAGAGGGGAAAGACCCAGTACTTC. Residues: CASSVERGKTQYF.

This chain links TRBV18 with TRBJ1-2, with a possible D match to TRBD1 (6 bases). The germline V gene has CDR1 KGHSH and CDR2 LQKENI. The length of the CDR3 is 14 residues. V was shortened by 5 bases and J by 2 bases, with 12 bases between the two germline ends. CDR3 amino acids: CASSRTDRNYGYTF. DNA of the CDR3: TGTGCCAGCTCAAGGACAGATAGGAACTATGGCTACACCTTC.

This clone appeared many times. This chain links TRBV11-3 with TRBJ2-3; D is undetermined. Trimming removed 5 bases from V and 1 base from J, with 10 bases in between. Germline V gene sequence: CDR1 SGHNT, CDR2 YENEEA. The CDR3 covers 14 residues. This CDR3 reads CASSPSTGTDTQYF. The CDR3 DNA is TGTGCCAGCAGCCCTAGTACAGGCACAGATACGCAGTATTTT.

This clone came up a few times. Here the CDR3 reads CASSLGGGGGYEQYF. The CDR3 region has the DNA TGTGCCAGCAGCTTAGGGGGCGGGGGAGGCTACGAGCAGTACTTC. V usage is TRBV11-3 and J usage is TRBJ2-7; 7 bases line up with TRBD2. Germline V lookup: CDR1 SGHNT, CDR2 YENEEA. The CDR3 is 15 residues long. Unmatched junction bases numbered 6, after V lost 1 base and J lost 3 bases.

The CDR3 region has the DNA TGTGCCACCAGCAGACATCGGGAGGTTCCAGATACGCAGTATTTT. Amino acids: CATSRHREVPDTQYF. The rearrangement links TRBV15 to TRBJ2-3; 7 nucleotides match TRBD2. CDR1 and CDR2 from the germline V gene are LNHNV and YYDKDF (reference sequence). The CDR3 is made up of 15 amino acids. The junction had 6 bases not matched to a gene; V was cut back by 2 bases and J by 4 bases.

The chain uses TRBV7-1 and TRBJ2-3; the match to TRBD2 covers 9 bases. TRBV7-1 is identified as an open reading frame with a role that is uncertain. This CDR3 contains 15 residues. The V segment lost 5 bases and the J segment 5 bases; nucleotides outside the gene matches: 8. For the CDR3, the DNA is TGTGCCAGCAGCCTTAGCGGGGGTCAGGGAGATACGCAGTATTTT. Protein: CASSLSGGQGDTQYF.

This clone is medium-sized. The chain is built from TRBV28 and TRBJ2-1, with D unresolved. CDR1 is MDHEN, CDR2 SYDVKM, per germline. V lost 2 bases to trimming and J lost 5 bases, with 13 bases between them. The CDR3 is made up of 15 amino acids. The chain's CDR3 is CASSLVTTHNNEQFF. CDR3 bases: TGTGCCAGCAGTTTAGTCACGACCCACAACAATGAGCAGTTCTTC. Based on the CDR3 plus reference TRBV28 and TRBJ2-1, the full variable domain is DVKVTQSSRYLVKRTGEKVFLECVQDMDHENMFWYRQDPGLGLRLIYFSYDVKMKEKGDIPEGYSVSREKKERFSLILESASTNQTSMYLCASSLVTTHNNEQFFGPGTRLTVL.

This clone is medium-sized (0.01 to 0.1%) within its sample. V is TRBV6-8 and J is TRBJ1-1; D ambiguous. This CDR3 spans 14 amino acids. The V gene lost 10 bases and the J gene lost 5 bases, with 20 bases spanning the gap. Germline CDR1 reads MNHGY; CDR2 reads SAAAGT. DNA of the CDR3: TGTGCCACACATTCGACAATTTCTGGGACTGAAGCTTTCTTT. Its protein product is CATHSTISGTEAFF.

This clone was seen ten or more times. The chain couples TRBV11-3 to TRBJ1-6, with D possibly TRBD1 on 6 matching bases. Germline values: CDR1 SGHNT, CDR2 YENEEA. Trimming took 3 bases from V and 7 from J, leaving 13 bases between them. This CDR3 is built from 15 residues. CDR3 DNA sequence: TGTGCCAGCAGCTTTCAGGGGATGGAAAATTCACCCCTCCACTTT. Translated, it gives CASSFQGMENSPLHF.

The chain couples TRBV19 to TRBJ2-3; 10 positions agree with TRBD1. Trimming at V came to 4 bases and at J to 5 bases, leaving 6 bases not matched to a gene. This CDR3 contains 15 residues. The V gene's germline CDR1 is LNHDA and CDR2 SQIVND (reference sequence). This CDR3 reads CASSTRQGAGDTQYF. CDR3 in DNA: TGTGCCAGTAGTACTAGACAGGGGGCTGGAGATACGCAGTATTTT.

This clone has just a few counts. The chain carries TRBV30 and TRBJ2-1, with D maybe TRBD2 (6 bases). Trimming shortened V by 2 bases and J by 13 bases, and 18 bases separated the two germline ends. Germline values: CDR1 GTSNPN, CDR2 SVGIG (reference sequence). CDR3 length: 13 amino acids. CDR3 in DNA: TGTGCCTGGAGTCCCTCCGGGGACTCCCCCCAGTTCTTC. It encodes CAWSPSGDSPQFF.

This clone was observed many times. The CDR3 region has the DNA TGTGCCAGCAGGAGGACGGCGTACAATGAGCAGTTCTTC. This encodes CASRRTAYNEQFF. This sequence joins TRBV7-1 and TRBJ2-1; no clear D gene. TRBV7-1 is annotated as an ORF whose role is uncertain. Trimming left V 6 bases short and J 4 bases short, with 10 bases between. The CDR3 has 13 residues.

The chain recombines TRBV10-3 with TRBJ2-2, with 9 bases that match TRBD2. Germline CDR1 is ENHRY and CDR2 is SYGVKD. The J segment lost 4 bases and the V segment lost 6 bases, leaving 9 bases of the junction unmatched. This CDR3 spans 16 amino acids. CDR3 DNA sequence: TGTGCCATCAGCCTAAGGACTAGCGCGGGCACCGGGGAGCTGTTTTTT. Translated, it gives CAISLRTSAGTGELFF.

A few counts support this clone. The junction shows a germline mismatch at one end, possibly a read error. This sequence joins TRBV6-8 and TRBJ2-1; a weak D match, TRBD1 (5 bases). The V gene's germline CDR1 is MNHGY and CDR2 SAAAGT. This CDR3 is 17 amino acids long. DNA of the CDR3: TGTGCTAGCAGTTACGAGGTAGTAGGGGATCACGTGAATGAGCAGTTCTTC. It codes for CASSYEVVGDHVNEQFF.

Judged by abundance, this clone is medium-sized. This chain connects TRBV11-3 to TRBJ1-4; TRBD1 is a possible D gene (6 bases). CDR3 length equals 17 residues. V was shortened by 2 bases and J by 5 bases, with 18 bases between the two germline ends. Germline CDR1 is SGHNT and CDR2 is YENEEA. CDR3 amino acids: CASSLSRIGGPNEKLFF. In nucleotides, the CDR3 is TGTGCCAGCAGCTTAAGCCGCATTGGGGGCCCGAATGAAAAACTGTTTTTT.

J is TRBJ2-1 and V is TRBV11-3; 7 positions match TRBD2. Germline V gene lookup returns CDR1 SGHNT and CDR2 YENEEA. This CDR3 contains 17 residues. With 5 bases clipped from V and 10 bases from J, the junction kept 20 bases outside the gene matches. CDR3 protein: CASSPRVSGHNGGEQFF. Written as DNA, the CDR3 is TGTGCCAGCAGCCCAAGGGTTAGCGGGCACAACGGGGGGGAGCAGTTCTTC.

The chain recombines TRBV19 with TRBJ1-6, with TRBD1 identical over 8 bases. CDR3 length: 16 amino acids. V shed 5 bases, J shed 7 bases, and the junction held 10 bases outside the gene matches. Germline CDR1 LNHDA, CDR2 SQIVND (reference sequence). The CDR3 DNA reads TGTGCCAGTAGTGCGTCCGGGACAGGTGTAAATTCACCCCTCCACTTT. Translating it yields CASSASGTGVNSPLHF. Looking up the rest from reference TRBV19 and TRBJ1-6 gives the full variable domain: DGGITQSPKYLFRKEGQNVTLSCEQNLNHDAMYWYRQDPGQGLRLIYYSQIVNDFQKGDIAEGYSVSREKKESFPLTVTSAQKNPTAFYLCASSASGTGVNSPLHFGNGTRLTVT.

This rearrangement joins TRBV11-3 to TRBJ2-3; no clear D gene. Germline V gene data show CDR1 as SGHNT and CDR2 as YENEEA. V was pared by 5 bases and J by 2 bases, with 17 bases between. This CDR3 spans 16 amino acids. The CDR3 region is CASSARPEENTDTQYF. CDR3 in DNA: TGTGCCAGCAGCGCTAGACCCGAGGAAAACACAGATACGCAGTATTTT. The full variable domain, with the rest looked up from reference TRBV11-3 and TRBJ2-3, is EAGVVQSPRYKIIEKKQPVAFWCNPISGHNTLYWYLQNLGQGPELLIRYENEEAVDDSQLPKDRFSAERLKGVDSTLKIQPAELGDSAVYLCASSARPEENTDTQYFGPGTRLTVL.

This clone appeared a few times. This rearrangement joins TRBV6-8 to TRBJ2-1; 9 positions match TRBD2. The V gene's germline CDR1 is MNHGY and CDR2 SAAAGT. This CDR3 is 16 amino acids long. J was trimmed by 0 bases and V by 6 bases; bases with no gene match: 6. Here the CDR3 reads CASSRSGRSSYNEQFF. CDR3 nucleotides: TGTGCCAGCAGCCGCAGCGGGAGGAGCTCCTACAATGAGCAGTTCTTC.

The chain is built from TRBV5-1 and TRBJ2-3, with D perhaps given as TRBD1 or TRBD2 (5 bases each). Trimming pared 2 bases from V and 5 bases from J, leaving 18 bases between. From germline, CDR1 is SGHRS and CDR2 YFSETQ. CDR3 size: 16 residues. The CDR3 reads CASSFHSRVGVDTQYF. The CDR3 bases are TGCGCCAGCAGCTTCCATTCCAGGGTGGGGGTAGATACGCAGTATTTT.

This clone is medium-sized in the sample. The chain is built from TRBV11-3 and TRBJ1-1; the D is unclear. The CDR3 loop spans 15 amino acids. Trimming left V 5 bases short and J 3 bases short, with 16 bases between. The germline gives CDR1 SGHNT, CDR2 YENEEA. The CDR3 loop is CASSPQLRADTEAFF. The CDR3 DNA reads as TGTGCCAGCAGCCCGCAGCTAAGGGCGGACACTGAAGCTTTCTTT.